This T cell receptor beta chain was recorded in a study of cytomegalovirus exposure and HLA in healthy donors. Study-level results: The study listed roughly 160 cytomegalovirus-associated TCR beta chains. Most TCR sequences showed up rarely, but some public TCRs showed up in many donors. A later analysis showed TCR association rates differing by HLA locus, peaking at DRB1 and lowest at HLA-C.

This clone was seen a few times. Its antigen is not identified. CDR1 is SGHNT and CDR2 is YYREEE in the germline V gene (reference sequence). The junction had 12 bases not matched to a gene; V was cut back by 3 bases and J by 4 bases. The CDR3 contains 17 residues. The PCR made use of 60 Vbeta and 13 Jbeta primers. The repertoire was sequenced with immunoSEQ multiplex PCR; TCRdb's copy has only in-frame clones and lacks some. Of about 94,000 clones listed, approximately 66% are singletons. This sequence was found in a man in his thirties or forties in good health and CMV-seronegative. The V call is TRBV5-4, the J call TRBJ2-2, with 7 bases matching TRBD1. The sample consisted of PBMCs. CDR3 DNA sequence: TGTGCCAGCAGCTCGAGTAAAAAGGGGGCAGGCACCGGGGAGCTGTTTTTT. This translates into CASSSSKKGAGTGELFF.